Listed here are 27 T cell receptor beta chains from one sample, sequenced in a study of regulatory T cells in long-lasting Graves disease. Time point meaning: persistent/refractory GD, antithyroid drugs over 5 years with positive TRAb. PBMC-derived RNA was used for the TCR library. Arm-PCR of CDR3 regions and iRepertoire HTBI primers were used to build TCR beta libraries. Each CDR3 protein gets one entry after TCRdb re-called the multiplex PCR reads with MiXCR. Of hundreds of thousands of distinct CDR3 sequences detected, around a fifth appear once; the ten largest clones hold 7.1%. The material was peripheral blood mononuclear cells (PBMCs), obtained when the disease was refractory, from a patient treated with antithyroid drugs. The receptors stem from a female donor with Graves disease.

At least ten counts were recorded for this clonotype. The V gene is TRBV6-1, the J gene TRBJ1-6; no definite D call. The CDR3 consists of 14 residues. Germline assignment: CDR1 MNHNS and CDR2 SASEGT. Between the trimmed V and J ends, which lost 6 bases and 0 bases, there was a span of 6 bases. CDR3 in DNA: TGTGCCAGCAGAGCGAACTCCTATAATTCACCCCTCCACTTT. Translated: CASRANSYNSPLHF.

The chain uses TRBV7-9 and TRBJ2-2; D possibly corresponds to TRBD1 (6 bases). The CDR3 is made up of 16 amino acids. Germline CDR1 SEHNR, CDR2 FQNEAQ (reference sequence). V lost 0 bases, J lost 6 bases, and 14 bases lay in between. CDR3 sequence: CASSLAPTGRAGELFF. The CDR3 nucleotides read TGTGCCAGCAGCTTAGCCCCGACAGGTCGGGCCGGGGAGCTGTTTTTT.

This clonotype has at least ten counts. CDR3 protein: CASSEVEGADGYTF. DNA of the CDR3: TGTGCCAGCAGTGAAGTTGAGGGGGCGGATGGCTACACCTTC. The rearrangement uses TRBV2 and TRBJ1-2, with 7 bases lining up with TRBD1. V lost 1 base, J lost 6 bases, and 5 bases stayed unmatched. Germline V CDR1 and CDR2: SNHLY, FYNNEI. The CDR3 contains 14 residues.

In this sample, this clonotype turned up many times. V is TRBV12-3 or TRBV12-4 and J is TRBJ2-5; no reliable D call. CDR3 length: 12 residues. Trimming left V 4 bases short and J 5 bases short, with 8 bases between. The CDR3 sequence is CASSSAKETQYF. CDR3 sequence (DNA): TGTGCCAGCAGTTCAGCCAAGGAGACCCAGTACTTC.

In its sample, this clonotype was seen once. The V gene is TRBV9, the J gene TRBJ2-2, with D maybe TRBD1 (5 bases). The CDR3 sequence is 14 residues long. Trimming removed 3 bases from V and 3 bases from J, with 9 bases in between. Germline V gene data show CDR1 as SGDLS and CDR2 as YYNGEE. CDR3 nucleotide sequence: TGTGCCAGCAGCGCACTACAGGACACCGGGGAGCTGTTTTTT. The encoded protein is CASSALQDTGELFF.

This clonotype was recorded at least ten times. The chain recombines TRBV29-1 with TRBJ1-4, with D perhaps matching TRBD1 (5 bases). Trimming pared 6 bases from V and 4 bases from J, leaving 9 bases between. The CDR3 is made up of 12 amino acids. Germline V CDR1 and CDR2: SQVTM, ANQGSEA. The CDR3 nucleotides read TGCAGCGTCCGGGACGGTAATGAAAAACTGTTTTTT. Protein product: CSVRDGNEKLFF.

The chain couples TRBV24-1 to TRBJ2-2; D is unclear. This CDR3 contains 11 residues. Germline lookup yields CDR1 KGHDR and CDR2 SFDVKD. Trimming took off 2 bases at V and 9 bases at J, with 3 bases between the two ends. The CDR3 region is CATSDYRELFF. CDR3 DNA sequence: TGTGCCACCAGTGATTATCGGGAGCTGTTTTTT.

This clonotype was seen at least ten times. The CDR3 DNA follows: TGTGCCAGCAGGGGGCTAACCCTGAGGGAGCAGTACTTC. Translated: CASRGLTLREQYF. J is TRBJ2-7 and V is TRBV28; possible D gene TRBD1, 5 bases. The CDR3 loop spans 13 amino acids. The V and J ends lost 6 bases and 7 bases respectively, with 16 bases between them. From germline, CDR1 is MDHEN and CDR2 SYDVKM. The full variable domain, with the rest looked up from reference TRBV28 and TRBJ2-7, is DVKVTQSSRYLVKRTGEKVFLECVQDMDHENMFWYRQDPGLGLRLIYFSYDVKMKEKGDIPEGYSVSREKKERFSLILESASTNQTSMYLCASRGLTLREQYFGPGTRLTVT.

This clonotype was recorded at least ten times. The V call is TRBV28, the J call TRBJ2-7; D might be TRBD1 (6 bases). Germline CDR1 reads MDHEN; CDR2 reads SYDVKM. The CDR3 runs 13 residues. The V end lost 6 bases, the J end lost 1 base, and 10 bases lay between the germline ends. The CDR3, as DNA: TGTGCCAGCAGGCCCACAGGGTCCTACGAGCAGTACTTC. This sequence encodes CASRPTGSYEQYF.

The rearrangement links TRBV20-1 to TRBJ2-6; possibly TRBD1 or TRBD2 for D (5 bases each). The CDR3 has 14 residues. Germline values: CDR1 DFQATT, CDR2 SNEGSKA (reference sequence). Trimming took 5 bases from V and 2 from J, leaving 10 bases between them. Here the CDR3 DNA reads TGCAGTGCTGGGATGGGGGCTGGGGCCAACGTCCTGACTTTC. Encoded protein: CSAGMGAGANVLTF.

This clonotype was detected ten times or more. The chain carries TRBV11-2 and TRBJ1-5; D gene uncertain. Trimming left V 3 bases short and J 4 bases short, with 4 bases between. CDR3 length: 12 amino acids. Per the germline V gene, CDR1 is SGHAT and CDR2 is FQNNGV. The CDR3 region has the DNA TGTGCCAGCAGCTTCGTTAATCAGCCCCAGCATTTT. Amino acid sequence: CASSFVNQPQHF.

This chain links TRBV18 with TRBJ1-4, with 7 bases identical to TRBD1. The CDR3 sequence is 17 residues long. The germline gives CDR1 KGHSH, CDR2 LQKENI. V dropped 2 bases and J dropped 0; count of bases not matched to a gene: 6. The CDR3 loop reads CASSPRTGFATNEKLFF. DNA of the CDR3: TGTGCCAGCTCACCAAGGACAGGCTTCGCAACTAATGAAAAACTGTTTTTT.

This clonotype turned up a few times. This chain links TRBV19 with TRBJ1-5; TRBD1 aligns across 7 bases. CDR3 length: 16 amino acids. Germline CDR1 reads LNHDA; CDR2 reads SQIVND (reference sequence). The ends lost 3 bases at V and 5 bases at J; junction bases unmatched: 10. CDR3 region: CASSIPLQGEDQPQHF. The CDR3 DNA is TGTGCCAGTAGTATCCCCCTTCAGGGGGAAGATCAGCCCCAGCATTTT.

This clonotype was seen at least ten times. J is TRBJ1-2 and V is TRBV28, with D possibly TRBD1 on 5 matching bases. Trimming removed 1 base at V and 4 bases at J, with 16 bases between. The CDR3 spans 16 residues. The germline gives CDR1 MDHEN, CDR2 SYDVKM. CDR3 DNA sequence: TGTGCCAGCAGTTTATCCCTAGGGGCAGGCGTCTATGGCTACACCTTC. Protein: CASSLSLGAGVYGYTF.

This clonotype was seen only a few times. The genes are TRBV20-1 and TRBJ2-2; possibly TRBD1 or TRBD2 for D (5 bases each). Trimming left V 3 bases short and J 4 bases short, with 15 bases between. The CDR3 loop spans 15 amino acids. The germline CDR1 and CDR2 sequences are DFQATT and SNEGSKA (reference sequence). CDR3 protein: CSASDGAVSTGELFF. CDR3 coding DNA: TGCAGTGCTAGTGACGGGGCGGTGTCCACCGGGGAGCTGTTTTTT.

This clonotype was recorded at least ten times. J is TRBJ2-7 and V is TRBV6-1, with 8 bases lining up with TRBD1. Germline CDR1 is MNHNS and CDR2 is SASEGT. This CDR3 region has 15 residues. V lost 5 bases, J lost 3 bases, and 9 bases stayed unmatched. CDR3 region: CASSTPDRVGYEQYF. The CDR3, as DNA: TGTGCCAGCAGTACCCCGGACAGGGTGGGCTACGAGCAGTACTTC.

This clonotype was seen more than once but under ten times. The rearrangement uses TRBV7-2 and TRBJ1-1; D is perhaps TRBD1 (6 bases). The germline CDR1 and CDR2 sequences are SGHTA and FQGNSA. V lost 1 base, J lost 2 bases, and 17 bases lay in between. This CDR3 is 17 amino acids long. The CDR3: CASSLDRQVGPNTEAFF. DNA for the CDR3: TGTGCCAGCAGCTTAGACAGACAGGTAGGGCCTAACACTGAAGCTTTCTTT. Full variable domain (remainder filled in from reference TRBV7-2 and TRBJ1-1): GAGVSQSPSNKVTEKGKDVELRCDPISGHTALYWYRQSLGQGLEFLIYFQGNSAPDKSGLPSDRFSAERTGGSVSTLTIQRTQQEDSAVYLCASSLDRQVGPNTEAFFGQGTRLTVV.

This chain uses TRBV7-9 with TRBJ2-2; TRBD1 aligns across 11 bases. CDR1 and CDR2 from the germline V gene are SEHNR and FQNEAQ (reference sequence). The junction had 8 bases not matched to a gene; V was cut back by 3 bases and J by 5 bases. The CDR3 has 17 amino acids. The DNA for the CDR3 is TGTGCCAGCAGCTTCCCTGGACAGGGGGCAAAGACCGGGGAGCTGTTTTTT. Translated: CASSFPGQGAKTGELFF.

This clonotype came up a few times. CDR3 sequence (DNA): TGTGCCAGCTTAAATCCGGACATAGGCTACGAGCAGTACTTC. It yields the protein CASLNPDIGYEQYF. The V and J genes are TRBV18 and TRBJ2-7; TRBD1 is a possible D gene (5 bases). The V gene lost 7 bases and the J gene lost 3 bases, with 16 bases spanning the gap. Per the germline V gene, CDR1 is KGHSH and CDR2 is LQKENI. CDR3 length: 14 amino acids.

This clonotype turned up a few times. This sequence joins TRBV12-3 or TRBV12-4 and TRBJ1-3; D is unclear. Trimming pared 5 bases from V and 0 bases from J, leaving 8 bases between. This CDR3 is 14 amino acids long. The CDR3 DNA reads TGTGCCAGCAGTCCCACAAGCTCTGGAAACACCATATATTTT. It codes for CASSPTSSGNTIYF.

This clonotype was seen ten or more times. V usage is TRBV28 and J usage is TRBJ2-5; D could derive from TRBD1 or TRBD2 (7 bases each). Germline V CDR1 and CDR2: MDHEN, SYDVKM. This CDR3 has 16 amino acids. Trimming removed 6 bases at V and 2 bases at J, with 19 bases between. The CDR3 sequence: CASSPPTGRGQETQYF. In DNA form, the CDR3 reads TGTGCCAGCAGCCCCCCGACAGGGAGGGGACAAGAGACCCAGTACTTC. The full variable domain, its missing parts supplied by reference TRBV28 and TRBJ2-5, is DVKVTQSSRYLVKRTGEKVFLECVQDMDHENMFWYRQDPGLGLRLIYFSYDVKMKEKGDIPEGYSVSREKKERFSLILESASTNQTSMYLCASSPPTGRGQETQYFGPGTRLLVL.

The sample holds many counts of this clonotype. The V gene is TRBV11-2, the J gene TRBJ2-1, with D maybe TRBD1 (5 bases). The CDR3 spans 15 residues. In germline, CDR1 is SGHAT, CDR2 FQNNGV. V dropped 7 bases and J dropped 8 bases, with 21 bases sitting between them. The DNA for the CDR3 is TGTGCCAGCACCCACGAGTGGGCGACAGTCCATGAGCAGTTCTTC. Residues: CASTHEWATVHEQFF.

This clonotype was seen once. This sequence joins TRBV4-3 and TRBJ1-2, with D possibly matching TRBD1 (5 bases). The CDR3 consists of 15 residues. V was shortened by 5 bases and J by 2 bases, with 15 bases between the two germline ends. In germline, CDR1 is LGHNA, CDR2 YSLEER. The CDR3 here is CASSGLGGSNYGYTF. The CDR3 nucleotides are TGCGCCAGCAGCGGCCTTGGGGGATCGAACTATGGCTACACCTTC.

This clonotype occurred many times. The chain couples TRBV28 to TRBJ1-1; D gene uncertain. The germline gives CDR1 MDHEN, CDR2 SYDVKM. V was clipped by 8 bases and J by 3 bases, with 13 bases between them. This CDR3 has 13 amino acids. The CDR3 sequence: CASRSGDDTEAFF. CDR3 nucleotides: TGTGCCAGCCGTTCTGGCGACGACACTGAAGCTTTCTTT.

In its sample, this clonotype was seen a few times. The V and J genes are TRBV5-1 and TRBJ1-2; D not certain. The V gene's germline CDR1 is SGHRS and CDR2 YFSETQ. The CDR3 sequence is 17 residues long. The V and J ends lost 1 base and 7 bases respectively, with 23 bases between them. The CDR3 DNA sequence: TGCGCCAGCAGCTTGCCCCCTCGTGGCAGGTCCACCGGTGGCTACACCTTC. Amino acids: CASSLPPRGRSTGGYTF. The whole variable domain, remainder taken from reference TRBV5-1 and TRBJ1-2, is KAGVTQTPRYLIKTRGQQVTLSCSPISGHRSVSWYQQTPGQGLQFLFEYFSETQRNKGNFPGRFSGRQFSNSRSEMNVSTLELGDSALYLCASSLPPRGRSTGGYTFGSGTRLTVV.

A word on this clonotype: Since a much larger clone is just one base distant, this may be a read error. The gene calls are TRBV11-2 and TRBJ2-7; D is undetermined. The CDR3 is 12 residues long. CDR1 SGHAT and CDR2 FQNNGV come from the germline V gene. V lost 3 bases and J lost 2, with 5 bases in between. CDR3 nucleotides: TGTGCCAGCAGCTTCCAGGCCTACGAGCAGTACTTC. Protein: CASSFQAYEQYF.

This clonotype was seen repeatedly, ten times or more. The genes are TRBV20-1 and TRBJ2-5, with a tentative D call TRBD2 (5 bases). V was trimmed by 0 bases and J by 0 bases, leaving 11 bases between them. The CDR3 contains 15 residues. CDR1 is DFQATT and CDR2 is SNEGSKA in the germline V gene (reference sequence). CDR3 nucleotides: TGCAGTGCTAGAGATCTAGCCGTGTACCAAGAGACCCAGTACTTC. It yields the protein CSARDLAVYQETQYF.